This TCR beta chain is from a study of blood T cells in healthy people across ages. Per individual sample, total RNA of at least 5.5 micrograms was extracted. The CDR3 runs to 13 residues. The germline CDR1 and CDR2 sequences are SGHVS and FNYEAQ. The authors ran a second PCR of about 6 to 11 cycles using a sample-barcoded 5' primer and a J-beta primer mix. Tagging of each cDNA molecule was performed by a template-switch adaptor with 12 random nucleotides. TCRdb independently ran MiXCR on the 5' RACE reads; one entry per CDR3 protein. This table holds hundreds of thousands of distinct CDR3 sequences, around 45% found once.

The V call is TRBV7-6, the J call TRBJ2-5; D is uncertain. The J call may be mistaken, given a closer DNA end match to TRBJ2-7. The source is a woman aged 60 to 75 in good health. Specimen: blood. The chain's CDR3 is CASSGSSLHEQYF. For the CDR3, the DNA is TGTGCCAGCAGCGGCTCGAGCTTGCACGAGCAGTACTTC.